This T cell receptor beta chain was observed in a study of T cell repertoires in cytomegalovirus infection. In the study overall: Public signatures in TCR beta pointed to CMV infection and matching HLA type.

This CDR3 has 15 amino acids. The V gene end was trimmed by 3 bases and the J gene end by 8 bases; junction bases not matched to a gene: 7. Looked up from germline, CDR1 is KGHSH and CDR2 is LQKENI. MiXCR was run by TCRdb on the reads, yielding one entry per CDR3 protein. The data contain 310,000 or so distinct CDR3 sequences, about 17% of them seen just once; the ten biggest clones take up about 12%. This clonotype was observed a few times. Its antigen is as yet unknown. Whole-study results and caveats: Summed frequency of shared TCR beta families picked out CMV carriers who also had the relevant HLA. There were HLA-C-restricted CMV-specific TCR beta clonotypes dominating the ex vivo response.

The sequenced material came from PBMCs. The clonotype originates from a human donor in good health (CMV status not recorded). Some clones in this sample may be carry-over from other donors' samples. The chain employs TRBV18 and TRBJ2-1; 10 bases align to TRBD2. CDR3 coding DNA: TGTGCCAGCTCACCGACGAGCGGGGGGGCCGATGAGCAGTTCTTC. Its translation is CASSPTSGGADEQFF. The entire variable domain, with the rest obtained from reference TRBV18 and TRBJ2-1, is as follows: NAGVMQNPRHLVRRRGQEARLRCSPMKGHSHVYWYRQLPEEGLKFMVYLQKENIIDESGMPKERFSAEFPKEGPSILRIQQVVRGDSAAYFCASSPTSGGADEQFFGPGTRLTVL.